This TCR beta chain is from a study of shared clonotypes between healthy human individuals (dated by TCRdb to about 2020). About the study as a whole: A few men and two women, aged 18 to 49 years, made up the cohort. The study deeply sequenced blood TCR repertoires of about 5 healthy adults to estimate repertoire size and the extent of clonotype sharing between individuals. Each donor's leukapheresis produced roughly between about 0.85 and 10 billion PBMCs. For each donor, CD4 naive and CD4 memory were each given three plates, CD8 naive was given two plates, and CD8 memory was given one plate. Libraries were prepared and TCR repertoires were sequenced by different laboratories using diverse techniques, in order to increase sequencing depth and limit assay-specific biases. The paper as a whole reports these results and caveats: Sampling was restricted to blood, and TCR repertoires in tissue are likely to differ from TCR repertoires in blood. Across a handful of donors, roughly 5.1% of naive CD4, roughly 3.5% of naive CD8, about 2% of memory CD4, and over 0.35% of memory CD8 clonotypes were shared. Estimated clonotype richness was generally larger for naive than for memory subsets. The small number of donors limited the genetic and exposure-history diversity represented. Rarefaction of sorted-subset datasets indicated incomplete sequencing despite the large sequencing depth. Pairwise subsampling led to the expectation that sequencing depth would affect the degree of clonotype sharing among donors. Clonotypes shared by all four sorted-subset donors showed higher generation probabilities than non-shared clonotypes.

As concerns this clone: What antigen it recognizes has not been identified. Base-call qualities are not available, and no considerably larger clone is one nucleotide away.

The donors were healthy, HIV-negative adults who had no recently reported acute infections or vaccinations. All donors were Caucasian adults living in Nashville, Tennessee, USA. CD4+ T cells were enriched through magnetic negative selection, after which naive cells were positively selected on CD45RA and the remaining negative fraction served as the memory subset. Blood was obtained by leukapheresis, after which PBMCs were separated by Ficoll-Histopaque density gradient centrifugation and cryopreserved in liquid nitrogen vapor phase. Analytical flow cytometry was used to check the purity and quantity of each magnetically sorted T cell population. Each sorted fraction had its genomic DNA isolated and then quantified by UV absorbance on a Nanodrop 2000c. CDR1 MRHNA and CDR2 SNTAGT are derived from the germline V gene. Spanning cysteine to phenylalanine, the CDR3 consists of 16 amino acids. Just the 48-base CDR3 DNA is kept, in frame starting at base 1. The V and J ends are trimmed by 2 bases and 2 bases, leaving 10 bases between them.

Using the deep immunoSEQ assay, TCR CDR3 regions were amplified from genomic DNA by multiplex PCR. Extracted genomic DNA from each cell subset was distributed evenly across all wells of several immunoSEQ 96-well plates, and each plate was treated as a replicate. For sorted subsets, around 200 ng genomic DNA, equal to tens of thousands of T cell genomes, was loaded into each replicate PCR. Purified libraries were measured with a Qubit 3.0 fluorometer, size-checked on a Bioanalyzer 2100, and measured again with the KAPA Library Quantification kit. Every immunoSEQ 96-well plate was sequenced on a dedicated single-read 150-cycle Illumina NextSeq 550 flow cell. The source study handled its data this way. The immunoSEQ output contained only junctional sequences without quality scores, so filtering could not match that applied to full-length reads. Sequences were annotated with PyIR, a Python wrapper for IgBLAST v1.9, using IMGT germline references to assign V/J genes and CDR3. Reads were filtered out if the reads had weak V/J assignments (E-value above 1e-6), no CDR3, stop codons, out-of-frame junctions, or ambiguous translated residues. V3J clonotypes were defined by identical inferred V gene, J gene, and CDR3 amino acid sequence. The percentage overlap between two repertoires was calculated by dividing the number of shared unique clonotypes by the size of the smaller repertoire. RTK rarefaction, the Chao1 estimator, and Recon v2.1 estimates of unobserved clonotypes were used to assess repertoire richness. Generation probabilities were computed with OLGA for all TCRbeta clonotypes obtained by the gDNA method from four donors. TCRdb stores this immuneACCESS table with in-frame sequences only. Part of the clones is absent; in the studies checked, under half of the shortfall reflects unresolved V genes, and no reason is known for the rest. The V and J calls and clone size come from that table; D and trimming were worked out from the DNA. The sample contains a few million clones, 90% to 95% of them found a single time. The leading ten clones occupy roughly 0.13% of the sample.

The source of this sequence is a young man in good health. The sequenced sample was naive CD4+ T cells sorted from blood. This specimen's cell subset or site label, per the study, means: CD45RA+ positively selected. Rearrangement joined TRBV6-4 to TRBJ1-6; TRBD1 could be the D gene, as 5 bases match. The CDR3 amino acid sequence is: CASSDPGTPYNSPLHF. The bases are TGTGCCAGCAGTGACCCGGGGACCCCCTATAATTCACCCCTCCACTTT.